These 10 T cell receptor beta chains came from one sample sequenced in a study of radiotherapy plus CTLA-4 blockade in lung cancer. Assay: immunoSEQ multiplex PCR; the TCRdb copy retains only in-frame clones and omits some. The data show 30,000 to 45,000 clones, with 72% seen just once and about 11% held by the top ten. The source material was peripheral blood, sampled from a patient treated with radiotherapy plus ipilimumab. Receptors were obtained from a human donor with non-small cell lung cancer who had stable disease on radiotherapy plus ipilimumab.

V gene TRBV6-6 combines with J gene TRBJ1-2; 7 bases fit TRBD1. The CDR3 runs 14 residues. With 6 bases clipped from V and 0 bases from J, the junction kept 4 bases outside the gene matches. The germline V gene encodes CDR1 MNHNY and CDR2 SVGAGI (reference sequence). CDR3 residues: CASRPGTANYGYTF. Written as DNA, the CDR3 is TGTGCCAGCAGACCCGGGACAGCTAACTATGGCTACACCTTC.

This clone occurred once. The chain recombines TRBV11-2 with TRBJ2-2, with TRBD2 matching 15 bases. The V and J ends lost 7 bases and 1 base, in that order; junction bases with no gene match: 4. This CDR3 region has 17 residues. Germline V gene sequence: CDR1 SGHAT, CDR2 FQNNGV. The CDR3: CASKGLAGGQNTGELFF. The CDR3 DNA sequence: TGTGCCAGCAAAGGACTAGCGGGGGGGCAGAACACCGGGGAGCTGTTTTTT.

The rearrangement links TRBV30 to TRBJ2-7; 7 bases match TRBD1. The germline V gene encodes CDR1 GTSNPN and CDR2 SVGIG (reference sequence). The V segment lost 5 bases and the J segment 2 bases; nucleotides outside the gene matches: 15. The CDR3 length is 16 residues. The CDR3 DNA reads TGTGCCTGGGTCCCCAAAGACAGGGCTGTTACCTACGAGCAGTACTTC. Encoded protein: CAWVPKDRAVTYEQYF.

The genes are TRBV6-4 and TRBJ1-1; TRBD1 might be the D (6 bases). There are 13 residues in the CDR3. V was pared by 5 bases and J by 0 bases, with 7 bases between. The V gene's germline CDR1 is MRHNA and CDR2 SNTAGT. The DNA for the CDR3 is TGTGCCAGCAGTAGACAGGTGAACACTGAAGCTTTCTTT. Translating gives CASSRQVNTEAFF.

The J gene is TRBJ2-2, the V gene TRBV5-4; the match to TRBD1 covers 9 bases. The CDR3 is 17 amino acids. Germline loops: CDR1 SGHNT, CDR2 YYREEE (reference sequence). Trimming at V came to 5 bases and at J to 0 bases, leaving 8 bases not matched to a gene. CDR3 loop: CASSGGDREANTGELFF. Written as DNA, the CDR3 is TGTGCCAGCAGTGGGGGGGACAGGGAAGCGAACACCGGGGAGCTGTTTTTT.

J is TRBJ1-6 and V is TRBV5-1; maybe TRBD1 (6 bases). The CDR3 consists of 15 residues. Germline CDR1 SGHRS, CDR2 YFSETQ. The V end lost 4 bases, the J end lost 10 bases, and 18 bases lay between the germline ends. In DNA, the CDR3 is TGCGCCAGCAGCGCCTCAACAGGGTATGAGTCACCCCTCCACTTT. Encoded protein: CASSASTGYESPLHF.

This chain joins TRBV6-1 and TRBJ1-4, with TRBD1 identical over 10 bases. The J segment lost 7 bases and the V segment lost 1 base, leaving 3 bases of the junction unmatched. The CDR3 extends over 15 amino acids. In germline, CDR1 is MNHNS, CDR2 SASEGT. In DNA, the CDR3 is TGTGCCAGCAGTGAAGGACAGGGGGCAAGTGAAAAACTGTTTTTT. As protein: CASSEGQGASEKLFF.

The chain uses TRBV18 and TRBJ2-6; D remains ambiguous. Germline assignment: CDR1 KGHSH and CDR2 LQKENI. The CDR3 totals 15 residues. Trimming removed 3 bases at V and 1 base at J, with 7 bases between. The CDR3 DNA is TGTGCCAGCTCACCTGGTCAGTCTGGGGCCAACGTCCTGACTTTC. Translated, it gives CASSPGQSGANVLTF.

The CDR3: CASTMGLHVGYTF. The CDR3 DNA is TGTGCCAGCACCATGGGGCTACACGTGGGCTACACCTTC. This rearrangement joins TRBV6-5 to TRBJ1-2, with D possibly being TRBD1 (5 bases). Germline V gene sequence: CDR1 MNHEY, CDR2 SVGAGI. The length of the CDR3 is 13 residues. V was pared by 7 bases and J by 8 bases, with 17 bases between.

The chain is built from TRBV18 and TRBJ2-1; the D gene is possibly TRBD1 (5 bases). The CDR3 has 14 residues. V was cut by 0 bases and J by 4 bases, with 7 bases left in between. Germline-derived CDR1 and CDR2 are KGHSH and LQKENI. The chain's CDR3 is CASSPPTGYNEQFF. The CDR3 DNA reads TGTGCCAGCTCACCACCTACAGGTTACAATGAGCAGTTCTTC.